Reported below is one TCR beta chain. Authors' data handling: Amplification with reference gene primers provided the estimates of nucleated cell counts. Produced via immunoSEQ multiplex PCR; TCRdb's table is partial and in-frame only. V, J and clone size reflect that table, while D and trimming were determined from the DNA. The data show approximately 210,000 clones, approximately 81% seen once. This entry belongs to a study of blood T cell repertoires in COVID-19. Study background: Some COVID-19 samples were acute and others convalescent; all came from the United States, Italy and Spain. The analysed material was cDNA or gDNA that came from T cells, B-cell-depleted T cells, or PBMCs.

Sequences were obtained from peripheral blood. This clonotype was obtained from a woman of 80 years or more with acute or convalescent COVID-19.

The CDR3: CATSRDSGGKQYF. As DNA, the CDR3 is TGTGCCACCAGCAGAGACTCCGGGGGGAAGCAGTATTTT. V gene TRBV15 combines with J gene TRBJ2-3; 7 bases align to TRBD2. This CDR3 is 13 amino acids long. Germline V gives CDR1 LNHNV, CDR2 YYDKDF (reference sequence). Unmatched junction bases numbered 5, after V lost 0 bases and J lost 11 bases.